The clone carrying this TCR beta chain was counted only a few times. Patients were all untreated before their thyroid surgery. V gave up 3 bases and J gave up 5 bases, with 7 bases separating them. Germline V CDR1 and CDR2: KGHDR, SFDVKD. This CDR3 spans 12 amino acids. Through MiXCR, TCRdb re-clonotyped the PCR reads. This table has roughly 13,000 clones, over 25% appearing once. These data come from a study of metastatic and nonmetastatic thyroid tumors. This clonotype originated in a female donor with papillary thyroid cancer or a benign thyroid nodule (not recorded which). Some clones in this sample may be carry-over from other donors' samples. The chain couples TRBV24-1 to TRBJ2-7; D is possibly TRBD2 (6 bases). The sample comprised tumor tissue. This CDR3 is CATSDGEDEQYF. The CDR3 region has the DNA TGTGCCACCAGTGATGGGGAGGACGAGCAGTACTTC.